This T cell receptor (beta chain) was found in a study of CD8+CD57+ T cells in acquired aplastic anemia. Overall study: Sorted CD4+ and CD8+ cells gave a mean 3.2 ug DNA, range 0.2 to 27.4 ug.

CDR3 and TCR beta VDJ profiling relied on genomic DNA as the template. TCRdb fed the reads into MiXCR, producing one record per CDR3 protein. The table has about 200,000 distinct CDR3 sequences, over 55% seen once. Sequencing involved patients with CD8+CD57+ cell expansion previously shown by flow cytometry. This clonotype was counted many times. V lost 4 bases to trimming and J lost 4 bases, with 6 bases between them. Per the germline V gene, CDR1 is SEHNR and CDR2 is FQNEAQ (reference sequence). This CDR3 is built from 12 residues. The sequenced sample consisted of sorted CD4+, CD8+, or CD8+CD57+ T cells (not recorded which) from PBMCs. This sequence originates from a human donor with aplastic anemia. The rearrangement uses TRBV7-9 and TRBJ2-3, with D maybe TRBD1 (5 bases). The chain's CDR3 is CASSSGPDTQYF. The CDR3 DNA is TGTGCCAGCAGCTCAGGGCCAGATACGCAGTATTTT.